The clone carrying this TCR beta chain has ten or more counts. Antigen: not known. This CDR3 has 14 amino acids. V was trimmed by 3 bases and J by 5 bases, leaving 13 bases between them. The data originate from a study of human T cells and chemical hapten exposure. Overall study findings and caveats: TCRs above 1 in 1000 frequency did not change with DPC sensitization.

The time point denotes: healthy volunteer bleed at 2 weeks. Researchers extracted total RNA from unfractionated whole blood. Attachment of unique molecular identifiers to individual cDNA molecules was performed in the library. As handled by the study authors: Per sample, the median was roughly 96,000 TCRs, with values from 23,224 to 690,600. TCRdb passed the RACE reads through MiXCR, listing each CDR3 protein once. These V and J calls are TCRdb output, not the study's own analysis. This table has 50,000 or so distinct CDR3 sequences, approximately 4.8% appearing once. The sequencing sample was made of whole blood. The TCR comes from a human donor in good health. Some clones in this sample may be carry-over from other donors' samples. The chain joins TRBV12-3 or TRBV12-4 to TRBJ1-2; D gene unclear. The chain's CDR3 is CASSFRRTIYGYTF. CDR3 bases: TGTGCCAGCAGTTTTCGGCGGACCATTTATGGCTACACCTTC.